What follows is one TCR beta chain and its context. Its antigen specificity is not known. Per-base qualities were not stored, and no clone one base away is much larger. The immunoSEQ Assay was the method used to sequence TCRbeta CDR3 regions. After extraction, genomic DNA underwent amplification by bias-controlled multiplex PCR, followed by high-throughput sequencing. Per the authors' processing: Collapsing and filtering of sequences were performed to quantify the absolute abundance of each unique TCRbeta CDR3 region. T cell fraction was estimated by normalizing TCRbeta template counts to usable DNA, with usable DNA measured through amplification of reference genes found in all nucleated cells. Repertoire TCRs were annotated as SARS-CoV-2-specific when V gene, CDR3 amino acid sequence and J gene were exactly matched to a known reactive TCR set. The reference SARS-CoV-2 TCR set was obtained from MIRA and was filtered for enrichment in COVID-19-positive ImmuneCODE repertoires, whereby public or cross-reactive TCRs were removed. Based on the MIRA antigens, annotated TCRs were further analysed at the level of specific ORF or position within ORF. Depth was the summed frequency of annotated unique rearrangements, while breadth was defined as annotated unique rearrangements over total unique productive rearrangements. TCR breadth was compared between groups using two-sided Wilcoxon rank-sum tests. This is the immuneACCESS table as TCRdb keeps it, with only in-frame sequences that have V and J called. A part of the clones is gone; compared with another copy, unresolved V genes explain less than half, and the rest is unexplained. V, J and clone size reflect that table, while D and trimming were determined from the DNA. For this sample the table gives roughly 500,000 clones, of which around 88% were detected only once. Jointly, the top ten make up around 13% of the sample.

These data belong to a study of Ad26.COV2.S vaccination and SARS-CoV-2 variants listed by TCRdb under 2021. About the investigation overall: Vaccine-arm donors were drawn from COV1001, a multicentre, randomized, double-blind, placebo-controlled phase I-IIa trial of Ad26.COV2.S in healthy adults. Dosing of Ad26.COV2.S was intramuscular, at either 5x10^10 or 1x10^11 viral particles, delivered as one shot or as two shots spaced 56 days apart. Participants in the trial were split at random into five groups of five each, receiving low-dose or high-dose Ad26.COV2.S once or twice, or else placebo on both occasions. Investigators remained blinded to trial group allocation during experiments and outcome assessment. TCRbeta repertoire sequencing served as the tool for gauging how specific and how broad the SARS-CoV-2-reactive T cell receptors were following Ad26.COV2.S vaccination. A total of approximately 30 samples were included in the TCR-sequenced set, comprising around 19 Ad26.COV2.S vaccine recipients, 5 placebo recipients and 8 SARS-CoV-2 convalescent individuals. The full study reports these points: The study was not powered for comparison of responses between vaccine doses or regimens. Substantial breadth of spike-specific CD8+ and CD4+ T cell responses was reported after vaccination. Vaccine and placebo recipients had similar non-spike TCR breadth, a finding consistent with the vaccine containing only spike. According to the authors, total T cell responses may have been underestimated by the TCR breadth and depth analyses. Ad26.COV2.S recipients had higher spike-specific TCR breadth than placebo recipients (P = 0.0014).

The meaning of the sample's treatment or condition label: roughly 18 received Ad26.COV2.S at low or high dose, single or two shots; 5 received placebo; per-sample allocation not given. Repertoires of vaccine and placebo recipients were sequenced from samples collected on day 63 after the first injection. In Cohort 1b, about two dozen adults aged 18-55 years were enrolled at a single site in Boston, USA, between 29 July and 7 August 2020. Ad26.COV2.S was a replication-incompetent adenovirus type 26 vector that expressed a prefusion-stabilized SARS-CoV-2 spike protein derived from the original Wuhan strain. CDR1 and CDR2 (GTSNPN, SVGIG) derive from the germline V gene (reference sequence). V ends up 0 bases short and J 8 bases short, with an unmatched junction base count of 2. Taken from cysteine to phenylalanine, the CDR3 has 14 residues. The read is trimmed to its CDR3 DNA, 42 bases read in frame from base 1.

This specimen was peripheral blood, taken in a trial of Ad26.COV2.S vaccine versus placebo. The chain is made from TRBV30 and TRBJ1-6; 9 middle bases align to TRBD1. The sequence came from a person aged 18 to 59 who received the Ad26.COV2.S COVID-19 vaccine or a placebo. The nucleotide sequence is TGTGCCTGGAGTGTGCGGACAGGGGATTCACCCCTCCACTTT. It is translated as CAWSVRTGDSPLHF.